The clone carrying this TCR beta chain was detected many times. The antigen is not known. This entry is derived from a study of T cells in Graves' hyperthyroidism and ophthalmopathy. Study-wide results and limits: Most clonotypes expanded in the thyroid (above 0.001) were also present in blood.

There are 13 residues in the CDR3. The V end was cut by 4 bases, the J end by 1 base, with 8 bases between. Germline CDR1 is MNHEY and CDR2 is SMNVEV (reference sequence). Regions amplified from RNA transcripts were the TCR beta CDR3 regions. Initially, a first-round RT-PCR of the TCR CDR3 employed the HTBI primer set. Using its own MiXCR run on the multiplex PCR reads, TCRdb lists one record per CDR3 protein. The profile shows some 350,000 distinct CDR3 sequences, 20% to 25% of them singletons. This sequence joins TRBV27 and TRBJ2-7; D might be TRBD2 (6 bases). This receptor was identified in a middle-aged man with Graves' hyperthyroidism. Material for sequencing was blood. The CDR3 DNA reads TGTGCCAGCAGTTACGCGGGGTCCTACGAGCAGTACTTC. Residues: CASSYAGSYEQYF.